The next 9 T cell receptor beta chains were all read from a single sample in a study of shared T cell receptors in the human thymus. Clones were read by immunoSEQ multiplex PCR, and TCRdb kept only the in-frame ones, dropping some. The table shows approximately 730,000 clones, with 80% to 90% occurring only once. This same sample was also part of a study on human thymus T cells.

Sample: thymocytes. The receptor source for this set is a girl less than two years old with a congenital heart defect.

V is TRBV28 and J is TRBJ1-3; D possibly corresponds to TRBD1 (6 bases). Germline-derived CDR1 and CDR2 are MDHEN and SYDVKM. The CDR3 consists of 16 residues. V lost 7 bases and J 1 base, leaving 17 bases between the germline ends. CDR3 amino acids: CASKNGRGVSGNTIYF. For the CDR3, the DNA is TGTGCCAGCAAGAACGGCAGGGGAGTTTCTGGAAACACCATATATTTT. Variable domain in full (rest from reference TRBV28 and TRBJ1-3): DVKVTQSSRYLVKRTGEKVFLECVQDMDHENMFWYRQDPGLGLRLIYFSYDVKMKEKGDIPEGYSVSREKKERFSLILESASTNQTSMYLCASKNGRGVSGNTIYFGEGSWLTVV.

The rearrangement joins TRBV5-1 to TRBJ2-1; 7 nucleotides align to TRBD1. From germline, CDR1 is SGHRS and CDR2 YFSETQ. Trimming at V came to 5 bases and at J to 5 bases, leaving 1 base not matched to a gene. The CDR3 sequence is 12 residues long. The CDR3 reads CASRGTDNEQFF. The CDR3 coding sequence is TGCGCCAGCAGGGGGACAGACAATGAGCAGTTCTTC. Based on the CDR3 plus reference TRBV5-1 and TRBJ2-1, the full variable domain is KAGVTQTPRYLIKTRGQQVTLSCSPISGHRSVSWYQQTPGQGLQFLFEYFSETQRNKGNFPGRFSGRQFSNSRSEMNVSTLELGDSALYLCASRGTDNEQFFGPGTRLTVL.

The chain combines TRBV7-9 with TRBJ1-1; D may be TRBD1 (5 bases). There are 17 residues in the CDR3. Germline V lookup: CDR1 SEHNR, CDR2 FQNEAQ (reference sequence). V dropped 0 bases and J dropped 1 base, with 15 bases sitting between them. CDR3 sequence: CASSLAHRSLSNTEAFF. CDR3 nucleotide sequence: TGTGCCAGCAGCTTAGCGCACAGGTCCTTATCGAACACTGAAGCTTTCTTT.

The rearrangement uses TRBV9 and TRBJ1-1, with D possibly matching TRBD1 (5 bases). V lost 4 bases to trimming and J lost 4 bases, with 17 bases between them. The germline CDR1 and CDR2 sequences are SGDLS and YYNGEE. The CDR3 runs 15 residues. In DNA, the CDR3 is TGTGCCAGCAGCCCTGTCGGGACTCCCCCCACTGAAGCTTTCTTT. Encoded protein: CASSPVGTPPTEAFF.

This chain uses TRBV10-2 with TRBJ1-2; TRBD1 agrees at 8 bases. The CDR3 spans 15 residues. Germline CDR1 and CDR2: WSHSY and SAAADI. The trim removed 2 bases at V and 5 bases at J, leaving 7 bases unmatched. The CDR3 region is CASSETSGGKYGYTF. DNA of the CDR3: TGCGCCAGCAGTGAGACGTCAGGGGGCAAGTATGGCTACACCTTC.

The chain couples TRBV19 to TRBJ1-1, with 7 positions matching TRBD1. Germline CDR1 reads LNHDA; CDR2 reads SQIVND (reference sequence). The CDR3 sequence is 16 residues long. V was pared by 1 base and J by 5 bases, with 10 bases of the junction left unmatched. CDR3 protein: CASSIAKQGWGTEAFF. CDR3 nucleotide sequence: TGTGCCAGTAGTATAGCTAAACAGGGGTGGGGAACTGAAGCTTTCTTT.

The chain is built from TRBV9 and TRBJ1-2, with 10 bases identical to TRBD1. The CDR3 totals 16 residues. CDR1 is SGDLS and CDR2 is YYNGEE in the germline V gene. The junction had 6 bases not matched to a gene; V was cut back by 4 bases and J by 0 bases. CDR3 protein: CASSRTGGVTNYGYTF. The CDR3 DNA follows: TGTGCCAGCAGCCGGACAGGGGGTGTTACTAACTATGGCTACACCTTC. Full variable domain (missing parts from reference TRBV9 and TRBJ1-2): DSGVTQTPKHLITATGQRVTLRCSPRSGDLSVYWYQQSLDQGLQFLIQYYNGEERAKGNILERFSAQQFPDLHSELNLSSLELGDSALYFCASSRTGGVTNYGYTFGSGTRLTVV.

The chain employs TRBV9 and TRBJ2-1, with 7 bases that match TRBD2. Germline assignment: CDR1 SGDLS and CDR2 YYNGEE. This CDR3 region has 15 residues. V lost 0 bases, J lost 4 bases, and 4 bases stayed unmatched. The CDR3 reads CASSVVGLPYNEQFF. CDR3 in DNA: TGTGCCAGCAGCGTAGTGGGACTACCTTACAATGAGCAGTTCTTC.

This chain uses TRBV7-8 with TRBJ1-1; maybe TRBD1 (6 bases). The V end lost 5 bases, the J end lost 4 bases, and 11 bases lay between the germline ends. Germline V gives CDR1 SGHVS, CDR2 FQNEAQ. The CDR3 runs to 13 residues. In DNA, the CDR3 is TGTGCCAGCAGCCCCTGGACAGTCACTGAAGCTTTCTTT. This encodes CASSPWTVTEAFF.